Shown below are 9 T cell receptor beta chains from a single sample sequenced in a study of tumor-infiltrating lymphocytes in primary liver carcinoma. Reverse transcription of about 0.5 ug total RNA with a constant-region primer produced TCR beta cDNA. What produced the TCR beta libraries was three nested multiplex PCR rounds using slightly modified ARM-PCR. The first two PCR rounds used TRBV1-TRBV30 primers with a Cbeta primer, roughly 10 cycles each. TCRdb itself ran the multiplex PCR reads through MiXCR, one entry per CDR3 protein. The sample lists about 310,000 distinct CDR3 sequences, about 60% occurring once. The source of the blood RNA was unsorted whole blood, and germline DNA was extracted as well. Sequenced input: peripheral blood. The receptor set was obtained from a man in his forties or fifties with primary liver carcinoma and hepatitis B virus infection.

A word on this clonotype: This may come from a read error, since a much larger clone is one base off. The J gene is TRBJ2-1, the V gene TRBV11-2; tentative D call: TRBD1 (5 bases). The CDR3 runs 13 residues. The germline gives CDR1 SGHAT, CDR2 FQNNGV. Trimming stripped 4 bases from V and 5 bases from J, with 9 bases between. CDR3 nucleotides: TGTGCCAGCAGCTCAATAGGGGACAATGAGCAGTTCTTC. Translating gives CASSSIGDNEQFF. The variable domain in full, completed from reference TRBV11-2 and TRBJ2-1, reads EAGVAQSPRYKIIEKRQSVAFWCNPISGHATLYWYQQILGQGPKLLIQFQNNGVVDDSQLPKDRFSAERLKGVDSTLKIQPAKLEDSAVYLCASSSIGDNEQFFGPGTRLTVL.

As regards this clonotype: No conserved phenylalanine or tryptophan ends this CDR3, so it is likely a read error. CDR3 loop: CASSFTGPYNKQFL. In DNA, the CDR3 is TGTGCCAGCAGCTTTACCGGGCCATACAATAAGCAGTTCCTC. This sequence joins TRBV11-1 and TRBJ2-1; D gene ambiguous. The CDR3 has 14 amino acids. Germline CDR1 reads SGHAT; CDR2 reads FQDESV (reference sequence).

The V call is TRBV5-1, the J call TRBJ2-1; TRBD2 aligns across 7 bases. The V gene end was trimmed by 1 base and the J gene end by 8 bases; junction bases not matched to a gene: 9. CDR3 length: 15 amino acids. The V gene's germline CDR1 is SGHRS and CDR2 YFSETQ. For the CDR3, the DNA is TGCGCCAGCAGCTTGTATGGCGGGAGTTTCTATGAGCAGTTCTTC. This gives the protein CASSLYGGSFYEQFF.

DNA of the CDR3: TGTGCCAGCAGCTTAGACAGACCCGACTTGGTTCAGTACTTC. It is translated as CASSLDRPDLVQYF. This sequence joins TRBV7-9 and TRBJ2-4; no clear D gene. The CDR3 has 14 residues. V gave up 1 base and J gave up 11 bases, with 15 bases separating them. Germline V gives CDR1 SEHNR, CDR2 FQNEAQ (reference sequence).

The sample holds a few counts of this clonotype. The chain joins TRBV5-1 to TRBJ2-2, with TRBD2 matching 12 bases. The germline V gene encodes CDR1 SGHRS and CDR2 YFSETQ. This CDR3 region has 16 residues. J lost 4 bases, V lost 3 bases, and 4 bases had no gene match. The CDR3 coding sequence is TGCGCCAGCAGCTCGGTGACTAGCGGGAGCACCGGGGAGCTGTTTTTT. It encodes CASSSVTSGSTGELFF. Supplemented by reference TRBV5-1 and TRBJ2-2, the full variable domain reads KAGVTQTPRYLIKTRGQQVTLSCSPISGHRSVSWYQQTPGQGLQFLFEYFSETQRNKGNFPGRFSGRQFSNSRSEMNVSTLELGDSALYLCASSSVTSGSTGELFFGEGSRLTVL.

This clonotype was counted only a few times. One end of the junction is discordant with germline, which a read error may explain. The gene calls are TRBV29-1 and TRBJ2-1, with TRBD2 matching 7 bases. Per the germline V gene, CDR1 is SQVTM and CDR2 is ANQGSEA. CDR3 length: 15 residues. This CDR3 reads CSVVFPGGRGNEQSF. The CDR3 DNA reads TGCAGCGTTGTCTTCCCGGGAGGAAGAGGAAATGAGCAGTCCTTC.

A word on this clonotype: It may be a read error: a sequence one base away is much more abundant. The CDR3 DNA sequence: TGTGCCAGCAGTTTAATGTCGCAGGGTGGTTCACCCCTCCACTTT. Translating it yields CASSLMSQGGSPLHF. The rearrangement joins TRBV12-3 or TRBV12-4 to TRBJ1-6; the D gene is possibly TRBD1 (5 bases). The V and J ends lost 2 bases and 9 bases respectively, with 14 bases between them. This CDR3 spans 15 amino acids.

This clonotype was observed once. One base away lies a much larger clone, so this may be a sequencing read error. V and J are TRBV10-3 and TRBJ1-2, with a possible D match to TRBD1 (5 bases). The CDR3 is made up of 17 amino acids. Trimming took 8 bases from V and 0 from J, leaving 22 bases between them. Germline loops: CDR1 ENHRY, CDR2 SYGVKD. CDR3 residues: CAIGPGTAIYPNYGYTF. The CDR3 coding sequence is TGTGCCATCGGTCCGGGGACCGCTATATATCCTAACTATGGCTACACCTTC.

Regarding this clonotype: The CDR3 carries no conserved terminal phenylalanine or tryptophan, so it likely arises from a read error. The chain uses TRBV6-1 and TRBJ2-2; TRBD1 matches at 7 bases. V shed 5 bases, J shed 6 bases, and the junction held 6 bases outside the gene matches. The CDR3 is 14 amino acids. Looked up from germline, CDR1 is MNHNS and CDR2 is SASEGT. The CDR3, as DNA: TGTGCCAGCAGTAAGACAGGGTTGGCCGGGGAGCTGTTTATT. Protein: CASSKTGLAGELFI.